This T cell receptor beta chain was found in a study of lymphopenia after photon versus proton radiotherapy. Germline V gives CDR1 LGHNA, CDR2 YSLEER. The CDR3 consists of 15 residues. Between the trimmed V and J ends, which lost 1 base and 5 bases, there was a span of 12 bases. Sequenced by immunoSEQ multiplex PCR; TCRdb stores in-frame clones only, minus some. The profile covers 25,000 to 30,000 clones, with roughly nine tenths appearing a single time and 0.75% to 0.9% taken by the ten largest. The genes are TRBV4-3 and TRBJ2-1; the D is unclear. The sequencing used peripheral blood, collected from a patient treated with photon-based radiotherapy. This clonotype originated in a woman aged 45-60 years with cholangiocarcinoma. DNA for the CDR3: TGCGCCAGCAGCCAAGGGCCCCGAGAGGACAATGAGCAGTTCTTC. The encoded protein is CASSQGPREDNEQFF.